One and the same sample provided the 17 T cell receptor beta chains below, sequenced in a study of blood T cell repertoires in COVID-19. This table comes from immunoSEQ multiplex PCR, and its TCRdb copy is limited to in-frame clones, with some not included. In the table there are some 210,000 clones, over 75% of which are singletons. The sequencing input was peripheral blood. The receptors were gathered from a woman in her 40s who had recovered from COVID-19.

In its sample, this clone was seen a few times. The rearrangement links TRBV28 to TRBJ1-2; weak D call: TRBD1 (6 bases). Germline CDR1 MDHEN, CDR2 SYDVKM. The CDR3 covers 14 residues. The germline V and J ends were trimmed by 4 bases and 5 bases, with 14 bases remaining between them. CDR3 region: CASSSPDSPYGYTF. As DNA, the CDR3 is TGTGCCAGCAGTTCCCCGGACAGCCCATATGGCTACACCTTC.

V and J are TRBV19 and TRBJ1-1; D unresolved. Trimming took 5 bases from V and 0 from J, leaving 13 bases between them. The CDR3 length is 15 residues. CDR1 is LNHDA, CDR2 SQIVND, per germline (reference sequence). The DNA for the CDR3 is TGTGCCAGTAGTTATTCGTACAAGATGAACACTGAAGCTTTCTTT. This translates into CASSYSYKMNTEAFF.

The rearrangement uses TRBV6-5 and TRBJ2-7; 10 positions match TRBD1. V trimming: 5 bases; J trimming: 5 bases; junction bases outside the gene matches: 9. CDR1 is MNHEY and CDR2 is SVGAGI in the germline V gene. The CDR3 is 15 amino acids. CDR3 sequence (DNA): TGTGCCAGCAGTCGCTCGGGACAGGGGAGCCACGAGCAGTACTTC. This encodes CASSRSGQGSHEQYF.

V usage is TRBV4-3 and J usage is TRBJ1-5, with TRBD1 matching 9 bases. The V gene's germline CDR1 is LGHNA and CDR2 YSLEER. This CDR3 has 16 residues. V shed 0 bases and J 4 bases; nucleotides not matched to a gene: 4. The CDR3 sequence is CASSQEVGTGNQPQHF. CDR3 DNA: TGCGCCAGCAGCCAAGAGGTCGGGACAGGGAATCAGCCCCAGCATTTT.

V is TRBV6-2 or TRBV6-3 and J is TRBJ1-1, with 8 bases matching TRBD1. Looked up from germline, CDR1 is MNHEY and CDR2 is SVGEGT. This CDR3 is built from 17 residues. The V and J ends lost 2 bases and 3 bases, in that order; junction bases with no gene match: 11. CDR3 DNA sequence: TGTGCCAGCAGTTACACTCCATATGGACAGGGATACACTGAAGCTTTCTTT. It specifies CASSYTPYGQGYTEAFF.

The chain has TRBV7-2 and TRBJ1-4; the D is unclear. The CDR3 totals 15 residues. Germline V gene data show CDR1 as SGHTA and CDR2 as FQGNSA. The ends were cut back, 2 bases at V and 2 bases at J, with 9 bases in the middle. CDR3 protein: CASSLRRATNEKLFF. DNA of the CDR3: TGTGCCAGCAGCTTACGGCGGGCCACTAATGAAAAACTGTTTTTT. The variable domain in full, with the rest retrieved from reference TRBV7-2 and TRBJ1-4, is GAGVSQSPSNKVTEKGKDVELRCDPISGHTALYWYRQSLGQGLEFLIYFQGNSAPDKSGLPSDRFSAERTGGSVSTLTIQRTQQEDSAVYLCASSLRRATNEKLFFGSGTQLSVL.

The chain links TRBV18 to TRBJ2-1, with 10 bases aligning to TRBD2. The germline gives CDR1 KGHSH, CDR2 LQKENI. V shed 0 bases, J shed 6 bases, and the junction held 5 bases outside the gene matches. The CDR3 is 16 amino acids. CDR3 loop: CASSPPSGRASNEQFF. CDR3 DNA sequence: TGTGCCAGCTCACCACCGAGCGGGAGGGCCAGCAATGAGCAGTTCTTC.

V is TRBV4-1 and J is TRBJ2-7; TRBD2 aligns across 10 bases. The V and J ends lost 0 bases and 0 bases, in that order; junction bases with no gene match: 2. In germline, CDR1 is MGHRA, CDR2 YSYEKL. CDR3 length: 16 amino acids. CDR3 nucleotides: TGCGCCAGCAGCCAAGATCGACTAGCGGGCTCCTACGAGCAGTACTTC. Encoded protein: CASSQDRLAGSYEQYF.

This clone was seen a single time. The CDR3 DNA follows: TGTGCCAGCACCCACTTGACCGGGAACAACTATGGCTACACCTTC. Protein product: CASTHLTGNNYGYTF. The J gene is TRBJ1-2, the V gene TRBV27; no clear D gene. This CDR3 region has 15 residues. The V and J ends lost 7 bases and 2 bases respectively, with 17 bases between them. Germline V lookup: CDR1 MNHEY, CDR2 SMNVEV (reference sequence).

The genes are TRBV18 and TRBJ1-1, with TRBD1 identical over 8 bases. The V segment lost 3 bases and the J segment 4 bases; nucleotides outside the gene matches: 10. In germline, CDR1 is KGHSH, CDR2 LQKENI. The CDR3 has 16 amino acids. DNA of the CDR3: TGTGCCAGCTCACCCCGCGAGACAGGGGACGGCACTGAAGCTTTCTTT. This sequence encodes CASSPRETGDGTEAFF. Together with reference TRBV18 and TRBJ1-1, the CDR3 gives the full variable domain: NAGVMQNPRHLVRRRGQEARLRCSPMKGHSHVYWYRQLPEEGLKFMVYLQKENIIDESGMPKERFSAEFPKEGPSILRIQQVVRGDSAAYFCASSPRETGDGTEAFFGQGTRLTVV.

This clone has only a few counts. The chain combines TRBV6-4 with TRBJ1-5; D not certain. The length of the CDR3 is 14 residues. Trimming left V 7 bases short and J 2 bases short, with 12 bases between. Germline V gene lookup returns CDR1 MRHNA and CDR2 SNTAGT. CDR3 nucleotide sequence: TGTGCCAGCACAGCCCCGGAGGGCAATCAGCCCCAGCATTTT. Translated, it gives CASTAPEGNQPQHF.

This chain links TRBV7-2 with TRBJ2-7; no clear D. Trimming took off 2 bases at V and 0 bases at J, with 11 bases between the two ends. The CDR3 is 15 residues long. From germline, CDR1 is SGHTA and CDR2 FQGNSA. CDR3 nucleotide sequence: TGTGCCAGCAGCTTAAATTTTGGCGGCTCCTACGAGCAGTACTTC. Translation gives CASSLNFGGSYEQYF.

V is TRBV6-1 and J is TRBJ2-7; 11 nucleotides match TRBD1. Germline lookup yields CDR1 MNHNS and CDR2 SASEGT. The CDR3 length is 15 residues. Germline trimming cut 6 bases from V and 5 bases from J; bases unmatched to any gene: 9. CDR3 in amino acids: CASSSEGQGADEQYF. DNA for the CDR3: TGTGCCAGCAGCTCAGAAGGACAGGGGGCTGACGAGCAGTACTTC.

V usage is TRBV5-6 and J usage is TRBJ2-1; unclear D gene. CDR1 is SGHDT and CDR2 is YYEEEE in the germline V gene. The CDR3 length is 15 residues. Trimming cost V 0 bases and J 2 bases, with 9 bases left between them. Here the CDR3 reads CASSLVSSPYNEQFF. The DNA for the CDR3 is TGTGCCAGCAGCTTGGTTTCTAGTCCCTACAATGAGCAGTTCTTC.

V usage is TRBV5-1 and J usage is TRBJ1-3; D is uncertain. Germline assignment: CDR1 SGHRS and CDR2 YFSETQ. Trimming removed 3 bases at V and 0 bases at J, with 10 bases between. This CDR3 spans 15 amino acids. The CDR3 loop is CASSSGRGSGNTIYF. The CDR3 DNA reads TGCGCCAGCAGCTCGGGTCGGGGCTCTGGAAACACCATATATTTT.

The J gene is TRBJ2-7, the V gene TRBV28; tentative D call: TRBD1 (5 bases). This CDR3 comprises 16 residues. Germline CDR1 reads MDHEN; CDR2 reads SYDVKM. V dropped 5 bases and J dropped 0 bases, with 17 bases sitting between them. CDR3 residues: CASSPSQETNSYEQYF. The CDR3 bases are TGTGCCAGCAGTCCCTCACAGGAGACGAACTCCTACGAGCAGTACTTC.

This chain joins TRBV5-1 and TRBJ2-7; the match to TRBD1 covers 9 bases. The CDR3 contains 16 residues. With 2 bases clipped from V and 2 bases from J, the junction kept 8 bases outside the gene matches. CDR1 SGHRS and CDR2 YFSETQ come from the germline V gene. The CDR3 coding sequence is TGCGCCAGCAGCTTCGGGACAGGGATCGGGGCCTACGAGCAGTACTTC. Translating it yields CASSFGTGIGAYEQYF.